The 32 T cell receptor beta chains below all came from one sample that was sequenced in a study of T cell responses to AZD1222 COVID-19 vaccine. The table came from immunoSEQ multiplex PCR; TCRdb's copy has only in-frame clones and leaves some out. The sample has 110,000 or so clones; around 76% are singletons. Sequenced here: peripheral blood, sampled on day 0 of AZD1222 vaccination. Receptors originate from an adult in good health.

This CDR3 reads CASTAGVWVTEAFF. The CDR3 coding sequence is TGCGCCAGCACCGCGGGTGTATGGGTCACTGAAGCTTTCTTT. The chain joins TRBV10-2 to TRBJ1-1, with unresolved D. The CDR3 covers 14 residues. The ends were cut back, 7 bases at V and 4 bases at J, with 16 bases in the middle. Germline lookup yields CDR1 WSHSY and CDR2 SAAADI.

V gene TRBV10-2 combines with J gene TRBJ1-6, with no clear D. The CDR3 loop spans 13 amino acids. V shed 8 bases and J shed 0 bases, with 5 bases lying between them. CDR1 is WSHSY and CDR2 is SAAADI in the germline V gene. The CDR3 is CASSSSYNSPLHF. The DNA of the CDR3 is TGCGCCAGCTCAAGCTCCTATAATTCACCCCTCCACTTT.

Written as DNA, the CDR3 is TGTGCCTGGGCCAAACAGGGGCTCTACGAGCAGTACTTC. This gives the protein CAWAKQGLYEQYF. This chain links TRBV30 with TRBJ2-7, with 7 bases aligning to TRBD1. V was pared by 5 bases and J by 3 bases, with 7 bases of the junction left unmatched. Per germline, CDR1 GTSNPN and CDR2 SVGIG (reference sequence). The CDR3 sequence is 13 residues long.

The chain recombines TRBV5-1 with TRBJ2-2; unclear D gene. Germline V gene lookup returns CDR1 SGHRS and CDR2 YFSETQ. There are 12 residues in the CDR3. V gave up 0 bases and J gave up 7 bases, with 4 bases separating them. CDR3 nucleotides: TGCGCCAGCAGCTTGGTAGTCGGGGAGCTGTTTTTT. Its protein is CASSLVVGELFF. Full variable domain (remainder filled in from reference TRBV5-1 and TRBJ2-2): KAGVTQTPRYLIKTRGQQVTLSCSPISGHRSVSWYQQTPGQGLQFLFEYFSETQRNKGNFPGRFSGRQFSNSRSEMNVSTLELGDSALYLCASSLVVGELFFGEGSRLTVL.

The chain combines TRBV3-1 (or the pseudogene TRBV3-2) with TRBJ2-7; D is possibly TRBD1 or TRBD2 (5 bases each). Germline values: CDR1 LGHDT, CDR2 YNNKEL (reference sequence). This CDR3 region has 19 residues. The V end was cut by 4 bases, the J end by 3 bases, with 28 bases between. The CDR3 DNA reads as TGTGCCAGCAGCCCCCAGCCCAGAACTACAGGAGGTTTTTACTACGAGCAGTACTTC. This codes for CASSPQPRTTGGFYYEQYF.

The rearrangement links TRBV7-8 to TRBJ1-5; D remains ambiguous. Trimming took 0 bases from V and 5 from J, leaving 20 bases between them. Germline V gene sequence: CDR1 SGHVS, CDR2 FQNEAQ. The CDR3 consists of 18 residues. The CDR3 here is CASSLASVVRFGDQPQHF. The CDR3 nucleotides are TGTGCCAGCAGCTTAGCCAGTGTGGTAAGGTTTGGGGATCAGCCCCAGCATTTT. Full variable domain (missing parts from reference TRBV7-8 and TRBJ1-5): GAGVSQSPRYKVAKRGQDVALRCDPISGHVSLFWYQQALGQGPEFLTYFQNEAQLDKSGLPSDRFFAERPEGSVSTLKIQRTQQEDSAVYLCASSLASVVRFGDQPQHFGDGTRLSIL.

The V gene is TRBV12-3 or TRBV12-4, the J gene TRBJ2-5; weak D call: TRBD1 (6 bases). The V and J ends lost 3 bases and 2 bases respectively, with 7 bases between them. CDR3 length equals 13 residues. This CDR3 is CASSFRGQETQYF. CDR3 in DNA: TGTGCCAGCAGTTTCAGGGGACAAGAGACCCAGTACTTC.

This rearrangement joins TRBV7-2 to TRBJ2-7; TRBD1 matches 10 bases. CDR3 size: 13 residues. Germline CDR1 SGHTA, CDR2 FQGNSA. Trimming removed 5 bases from V and 4 bases from J; junction bases left unmatched: 2. CDR3: CASSRDRGYEQYF. The CDR3 DNA is TGTGCCAGCAGCCGGGACAGGGGATACGAGCAGTACTTC.

The V gene is TRBV29-1, the J gene TRBJ2-5; no definite D call. With 5 bases removed from V and 5 bases from J, the gap between germline ends came to 12 bases. Germline assignment: CDR1 SQVTM and CDR2 ANQGSEA. The CDR3 totals 12 residues. The CDR3 DNA sequence: TGCAGCGTTAATGATATGGCTGAGACCCAGTACTTC. It is translated as CSVNDMAETQYF. Together with reference TRBV29-1 and TRBJ2-5, the CDR3 gives the full variable domain: SAVISQKPSRDICQRGTSLTIQCQVDSQVTMMFWYRQQPGQSLTLIATANQGSEATYESGFVIDKFPISRPNLTFSTLTVSNMSPEDSSIYLCSVNDMAETQYFGPGTRLLVL.

A remark on this clone: The junction does not match germline at one end; this may be a read error. V and J are TRBV5-1 and TRBJ2-2; no definite D call. The CDR3 length is 13 residues. Germline values: CDR1 SGHRS, CDR2 YFSETQ. The chain's CDR3 is CASSLDNIGELFF. CDR3 coding DNA: TGCGCCAGCAGCTTGGATAACATCGGGGAGCTGTTTTTT. Full variable domain (remainder filled in from reference TRBV5-1 and TRBJ2-2): KAGVTQTPRYLIKTRGQQVTLSCSPISGHRSVSWYQQTPGQGLQFLFEYFSETQRNKGNFPGRFSGRQFSNSRSEMNVSTLELGDSALYLCASSLDNIGELFFGEGSRLTVL.

This rearrangement joins TRBV7-2 to TRBJ1-5; D gene uncertain. Germline values: CDR1 SGHTA, CDR2 FQGNSA. The CDR3 is 13 amino acids. The ends were cut back, 1 base at V and 2 bases at J, with 3 bases in the middle. CDR3 amino acids: CASSLGRNQPQHF. The CDR3 DNA sequence: TGTGCCAGCAGCTTAGGGCGCAATCAGCCCCAGCATTTT.

This clone was detected a few times. The genes are TRBV2 and TRBJ2-3, with D uncertain. The CDR3 sequence is 12 residues long. Germline lookup yields CDR1 SNHLY and CDR2 FYNNEI. The V and J ends lost 4 bases and 3 bases respectively, with 5 bases between them. In DNA, the CDR3 is TGTGCCAGCAGTGTTTCGACAGATACGCAGTATTTT. As protein: CASSVSTDTQYF.

This clone has a handful of counts. Additional DNA sequences in this sample encode the identical CDR3. V usage is TRBV18 and J usage is TRBJ1-1; D not certain. This CDR3 has 12 amino acids. In germline, CDR1 is KGHSH, CDR2 LQKENI. V lost 3 bases, J lost 5 bases, and 7 bases lay in between. The CDR3 nucleotides are TGTGCCAGCTCACCTATGGGGACTGAAGCTTTCTTT. The encoded protein is CASSPMGTEAFF.

The chain carries TRBV6-4 and TRBJ1-6; no clear D gene. Trimming left V 0 bases short and J 5 bases short, with 5 bases between. This CDR3 spans 14 amino acids. CDR1 and CDR2 from the germline V gene are MRHNA and SNTAGT. The CDR3 coding sequence is TGTGCCAGCAGTGACTCCCGGCATAATTCACCCCTCCACTTT. This sequence encodes CASSDSRHNSPLHF.

The J gene is TRBJ1-5, the V gene TRBV21-1; the table's D call TRBD1 went unverified against the DNA. TRBV21-1 is an annotated pseudogene. The CDR3 has 19 amino acids. Here the CDR3 reads CASSIISPETVYSNQPQHF. CDR3 bases: TGTGCCAGCAGCATCATAAGTCCGGAGACAGTTTATAGCAATCAGCCCCAGCATTTT.

V and J are TRBV25-1 and TRBJ1-3; D gene unclear. The CDR3 runs 14 residues. V lost 4 bases to trimming and J lost 5 bases, with 12 bases between them. Looked up from germline, CDR1 is MGHDK and CDR2 is SYGVNS. The CDR3 reads CASSAPGRRNTIYF. The CDR3 DNA reads TGTGCCAGCAGTGCGCCTGGAAGGCGAAACACCATATATTTT.

The chain combines TRBV27 with TRBJ1-5; D is unresolved. CDR1 and CDR2 from the germline V gene are MNHEY and SMNVEV (reference sequence). This CDR3 has 16 amino acids. Trimming cost V 3 bases and J 0 bases, with 12 bases left between them. CDR3 DNA sequence: TGTGCCAGCAGTTTTTTACCCCTTGATAGCAATCAGCCCCAGCATTTT. Residues: CASSFLPLDSNQPQHF.

The chain joins TRBV7-2 to TRBJ1-3; unclear D gene. The germline V gene encodes CDR1 SGHTA and CDR2 FQGNSA. Trimming shortened V by 1 base and J by 2 bases, and 6 bases separated the two germline ends. The CDR3 runs 14 residues. The CDR3 loop is CASSLGGAGNTIYF. The CDR3 nucleotides are TGTGCCAGCAGCTTAGGTGGGGCTGGAAACACCATATATTTT. Together with reference TRBV7-2 and TRBJ1-3, the CDR3 gives the full variable domain: GAGVSQSPSNKVTEKGKDVELRCDPISGHTALYWYRQSLGQGLEFLIYFQGNSAPDKSGLPSDRFSAERTGGSVSTLTIQRTQQEDSAVYLCASSLGGAGNTIYFGEGSWLTVV.

This chain connects TRBV5-6 to TRBJ1-5; D gene ambiguous. With 3 bases removed from V and 5 bases from J, the gap between germline ends came to 15 bases. Germline V lookup: CDR1 SGHDT, CDR2 YYEEEE. The CDR3 contains 15 residues. CDR3 sequence (DNA): TGTGCCAGCAGCTCCACGTATGTCGGGGATCAGCCCCAGCATTTT. It yields the protein CASSSTYVGDQPQHF.

The chain employs TRBV7-2 and TRBJ2-7; 11 bases are a match to TRBD2. Germline V gene sequence: CDR1 SGHTA, CDR2 FQGNSA. V shed 5 bases and J 3 bases; nucleotides not matched to a gene: 9. The CDR3 has 16 residues. The CDR3 region has the DNA TGTGCCAGCAGCCCCGTCCTAGCGGGGGGCCGCTACGAGCAGTACTTC. Translating gives CASSPVLAGGRYEQYF.

V gene TRBV4-2 combines with J gene TRBJ1-4, with D uncertain. Germline V gene sequence: CDR1 LGHNA, CDR2 YNFKEQ. The CDR3 extends over 14 amino acids. Deletions cut 3 bases from V and 7 bases from J, with 12 bases between. CDR3 loop: CASSHSRTAEKLFF. The DNA for the CDR3 is TGTGCCAGCAGCCATTCCCGGACGGCTGAAAAACTGTTTTTT.

This chain connects TRBV5-1 to TRBJ2-3, with TRBD2 matching 8 bases. The length of the CDR3 is 14 residues. V lost 2 bases, J lost 4 bases, and 3 bases stayed unmatched. Germline V lookup: CDR1 SGHRS, CDR2 YFSETQ. This CDR3 is CASSLAGVADTQYF. The DNA of the CDR3 is TGCGCCAGCAGCTTAGCGGGGGTCGCAGATACGCAGTATTTT. The full variable domain, its missing parts supplied by reference TRBV5-1 and TRBJ2-3, is KAGVTQTPRYLIKTRGQQVTLSCSPISGHRSVSWYQQTPGQGLQFLFEYFSETQRNKGNFPGRFSGRQFSNSRSEMNVSTLELGDSALYLCASSLAGVADTQYFGPGTRLTVL.

The rearrangement links TRBV19 to TRBJ1-2; the D is unclear. There are 15 residues in the CDR3. Trimming took off 4 bases at V and 4 bases at J, with 16 bases between the two ends. Germline CDR1 reads LNHDA; CDR2 reads SQIVND (reference sequence). CDR3 DNA: TGTGCCAGTAGTACCGGCGGATCAGCGGGCTATGGCTACACCTTC. Protein product: CASSTGGSAGYGYTF.

This sequence joins TRBV7-2 and TRBJ2-7; D is unclear. V lost 1 base and J 3 bases, leaving 10 bases between the germline ends. The length of the CDR3 is 14 residues. Per germline, CDR1 SGHTA and CDR2 FQGNSA. CDR3 amino acids: CASSLGHLVYEQYF. The DNA for the CDR3 is TGTGCCAGCAGCTTAGGACACCTAGTCTACGAGCAGTACTTC.

V and J are TRBV9 and TRBJ1-1; perhaps TRBD1 as D (5 bases). V shed 7 bases and J shed 2 bases, with 12 bases lying between them. CDR3 length: 13 amino acids. From germline, CDR1 is SGDLS and CDR2 YYNGEE. CDR3 protein: CASHRQSNTEAFF. The CDR3 nucleotides are TGTGCCAGCCACCGACAGTCAAACACTGAAGCTTTCTTT.

This clone was counted many times. The rearrangement joins TRBV4-2 to TRBJ1-2; D ambiguous. Germline V gene lookup returns CDR1 LGHNA and CDR2 YNFKEQ. Trimming cost V 0 bases and J 4 bases, with 18 bases left between them. The CDR3 extends over 17 amino acids. CDR3 bases: TGTGCCAGCAGCCAAGATTTCCAGGACTCGCGGGTCTATGGCTACACCTTC. Translation: CASSQDFQDSRVYGYTF.

The V call is TRBV12-3 or TRBV12-4, the J call TRBJ2-1; D tentatively fits TRBD1 or TRBD2 (5 bases each). This CDR3 has 13 amino acids. V lost 3 bases to trimming and J lost 7 bases, with 10 bases between them. CDR3 DNA: TGTGCCAGCAGTTTGAGGTGGGGGAATGAGCAGTTCTTC. Translation: CASSLRWGNEQFF.

The gene calls are TRBV5-1 and TRBJ1-2; D gene unclear. With 0 bases removed from V and 4 bases from J, the gap between germline ends came to 7 bases. CDR1 and CDR2 (germline): SGHRS, YFSETQ. This CDR3 is built from 13 residues. The CDR3 DNA reads TGCGCCAGCAGCTTGGAAGGGATCTATGGCTACACCTTC. This codes for CASSLEGIYGYTF.

V and J are TRBV7-6 and TRBJ2-2; D remains ambiguous. Germline assignment: CDR1 SGHVS and CDR2 FNYEAQ. V was trimmed by 4 bases and J by 4 bases, leaving 13 bases between them. This CDR3 is built from 15 residues. Here the CDR3 DNA reads TGTGCCAGCAGCTGGGGTCCACCAATCACCGGGGAGCTGTTTTTT. Translating gives CASSWGPPITGELFF.

The rearrangement uses TRBV7-9 and TRBJ1-2; 10 bases are shared with TRBD1. Trimming removed 2 bases from V and 8 bases from J; junction bases left unmatched: 11. CDR3 length: 16 amino acids. In germline, CDR1 is SEHNR, CDR2 FQNEAQ (reference sequence). The CDR3 sequence: CASSLYGGQGSRGYTF. The CDR3 nucleotides are TGTGCCAGCAGCTTATATGGGGGACAGGGGTCCCGAGGCTACACCTTC.

This clone has only one observation. The chain has TRBV7-9 and TRBJ2-1; D unclear. V was pared by 4 bases and J by 10 bases, with 11 bases between. Germline CDR1 and CDR2: SEHNR and FQNEAQ (reference sequence). This CDR3 region has 12 residues. This CDR3 reads CASSSPRPEQFF. For the CDR3, the DNA is TGTGCCAGCAGCTCCCCGAGACCGGAGCAGTTCTTC. Full variable domain (missing parts from reference TRBV7-9 and TRBJ2-1): DTGVSQNPRHKITKRGQNVTFRCDPISEHNRLYWYRQTLGQGPEFLTYFQNEAQLEKSRLLSDRFSAERPKGSFSTLEIQRTEQGDSAMYLCASSSPRPEQFFGPGTRLTVL.

The chain couples TRBV6-6 to TRBJ1-1; D is uncertain. From germline, CDR1 is MNHNY and CDR2 SVGAGI (reference sequence). V lost 0 bases to trimming and J lost 4 bases, with 3 bases between them. This CDR3 comprises 12 residues. In DNA form, the CDR3 reads TGTGCCAGCAGTTACTCGCCCACTGAAGCTTTCTTT. Translation gives CASSYSPTEAFF.